This note documents a single T cell receptor (beta chain) sequence. The data derive from a study of T cells in Graves' hyperthyroidism and ophthalmopathy. The TCR beta CDR3 regions underwent amplification using RNA transcripts as the source. Primed by the HTBI set, a first-round RT-PCR was run on the TCR CDR3. Using its own MiXCR run on the multiplex PCR reads, TCRdb lists one record per CDR3 protein. The data hold around 600,000 distinct CDR3 sequences, with approximately 15% observed a single time. This CDR3 is built from 14 residues. The germline gives CDR1 MNHEY, CDR2 SVGEGT. V was clipped by 5 bases and J by 4 bases, with 13 bases between them.

This receptor was taken from a woman aged 18-29 years with Graves' ophthalmopathy. The chain recombines TRBV6-2 or TRBV6-3 with TRBJ2-3, with D possibly TRBD2 on 5 matching bases. The specimen sequenced was blood. The CDR3 bases are TGTGCCAGCAGTGCGGGTGGGCGGGCAGATACGCAGTATTTT. Translation gives CASSAGGRADTQYF.